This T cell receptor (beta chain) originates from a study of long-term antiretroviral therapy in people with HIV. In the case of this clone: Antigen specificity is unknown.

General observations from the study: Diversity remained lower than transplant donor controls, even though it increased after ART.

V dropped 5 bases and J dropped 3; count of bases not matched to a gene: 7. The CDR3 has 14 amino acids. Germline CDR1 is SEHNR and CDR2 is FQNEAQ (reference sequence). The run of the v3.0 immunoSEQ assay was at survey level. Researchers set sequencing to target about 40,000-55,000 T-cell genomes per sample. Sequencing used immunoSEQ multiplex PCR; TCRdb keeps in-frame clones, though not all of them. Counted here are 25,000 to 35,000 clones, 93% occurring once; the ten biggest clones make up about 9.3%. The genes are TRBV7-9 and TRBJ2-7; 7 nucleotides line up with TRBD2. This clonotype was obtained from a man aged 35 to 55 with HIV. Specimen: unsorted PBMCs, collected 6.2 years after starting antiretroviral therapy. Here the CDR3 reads CASSQGPGGYEQYF. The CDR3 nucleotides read TGTGCCAGCAGCCAAGGACCGGGGGGCTACGAGCAGTACTTC.